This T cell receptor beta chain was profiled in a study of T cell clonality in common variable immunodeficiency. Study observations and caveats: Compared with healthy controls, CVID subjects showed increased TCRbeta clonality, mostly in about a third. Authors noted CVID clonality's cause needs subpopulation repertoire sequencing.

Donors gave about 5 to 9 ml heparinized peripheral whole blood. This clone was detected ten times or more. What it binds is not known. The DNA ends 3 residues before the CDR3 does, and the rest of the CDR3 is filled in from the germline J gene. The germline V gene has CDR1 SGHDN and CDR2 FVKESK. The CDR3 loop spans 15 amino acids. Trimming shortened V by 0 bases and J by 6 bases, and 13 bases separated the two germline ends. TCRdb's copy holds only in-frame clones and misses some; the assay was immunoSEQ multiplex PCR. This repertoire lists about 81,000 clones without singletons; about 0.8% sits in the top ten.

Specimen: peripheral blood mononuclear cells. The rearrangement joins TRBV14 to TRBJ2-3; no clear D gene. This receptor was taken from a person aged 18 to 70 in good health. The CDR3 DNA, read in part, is TGTGCCAGCAGCCAAGAGCCTTATTCCGGGGATACG. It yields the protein CASSQEPYSGDT. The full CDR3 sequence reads CASSQEPYSGDTQYF.